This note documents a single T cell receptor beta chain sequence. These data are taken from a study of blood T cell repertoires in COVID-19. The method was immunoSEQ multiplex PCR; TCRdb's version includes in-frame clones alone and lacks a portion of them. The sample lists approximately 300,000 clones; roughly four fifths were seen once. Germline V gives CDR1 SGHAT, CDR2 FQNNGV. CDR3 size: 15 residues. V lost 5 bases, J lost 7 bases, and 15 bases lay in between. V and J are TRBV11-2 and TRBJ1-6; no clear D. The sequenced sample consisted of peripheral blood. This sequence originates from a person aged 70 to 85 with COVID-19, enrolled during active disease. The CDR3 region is CASSGNRVPNSPLHF. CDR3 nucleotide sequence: TGTGCCAGCAGCGGAAACCGGGTCCCGAATTCACCCCTCCACTTT.